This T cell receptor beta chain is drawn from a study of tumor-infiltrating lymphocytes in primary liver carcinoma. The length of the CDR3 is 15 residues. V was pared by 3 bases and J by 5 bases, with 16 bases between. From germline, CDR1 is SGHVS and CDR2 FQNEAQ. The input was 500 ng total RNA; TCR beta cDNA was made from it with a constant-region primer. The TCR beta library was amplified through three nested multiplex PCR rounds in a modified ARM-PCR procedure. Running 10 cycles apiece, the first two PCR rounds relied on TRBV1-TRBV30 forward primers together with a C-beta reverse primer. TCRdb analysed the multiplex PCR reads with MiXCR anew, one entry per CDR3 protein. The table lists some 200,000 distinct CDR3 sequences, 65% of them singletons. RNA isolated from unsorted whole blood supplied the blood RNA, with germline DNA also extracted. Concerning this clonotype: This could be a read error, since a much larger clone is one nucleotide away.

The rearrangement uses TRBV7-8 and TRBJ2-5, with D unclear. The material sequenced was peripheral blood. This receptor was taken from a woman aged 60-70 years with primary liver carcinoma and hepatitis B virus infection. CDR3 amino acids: CASSFCNKCWETQYF. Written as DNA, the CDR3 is TGTGCCAGCAGCTTTTGTAACAAGTGCTGGGAGACCCAGTACTTC.